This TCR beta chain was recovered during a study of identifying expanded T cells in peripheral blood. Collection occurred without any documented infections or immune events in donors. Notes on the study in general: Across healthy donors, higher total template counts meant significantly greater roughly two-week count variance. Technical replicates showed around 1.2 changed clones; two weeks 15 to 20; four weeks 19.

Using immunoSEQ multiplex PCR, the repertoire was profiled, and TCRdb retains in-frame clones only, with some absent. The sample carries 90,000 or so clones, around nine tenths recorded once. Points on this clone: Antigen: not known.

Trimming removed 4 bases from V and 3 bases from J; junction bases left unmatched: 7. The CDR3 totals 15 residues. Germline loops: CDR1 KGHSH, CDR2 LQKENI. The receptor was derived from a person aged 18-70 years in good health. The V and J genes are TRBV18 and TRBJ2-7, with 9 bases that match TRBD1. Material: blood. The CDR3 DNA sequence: TGTGCCAGCTCACGCTCAGTGGACAGGGGCTACGAGCAGTACTTC. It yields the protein CASSRSVDRGYEQYF.